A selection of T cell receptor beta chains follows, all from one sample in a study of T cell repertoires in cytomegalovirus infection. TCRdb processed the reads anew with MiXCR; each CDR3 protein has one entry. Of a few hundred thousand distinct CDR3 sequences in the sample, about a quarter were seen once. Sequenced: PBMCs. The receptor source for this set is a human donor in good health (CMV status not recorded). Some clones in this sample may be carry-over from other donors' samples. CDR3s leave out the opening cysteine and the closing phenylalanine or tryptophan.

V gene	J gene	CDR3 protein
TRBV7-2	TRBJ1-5	ASSLVKGGWNQPQH
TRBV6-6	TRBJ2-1	ASTPGTRSYNEQF
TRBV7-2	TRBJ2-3	ASSAPTSGTGGDTQY
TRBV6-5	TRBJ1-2	ASSYTDRGRDYGYT
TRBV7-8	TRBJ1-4	ASSTQGATNEKLF
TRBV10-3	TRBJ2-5	AISERLQETQY
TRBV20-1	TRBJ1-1	SALGFRSNTEAF
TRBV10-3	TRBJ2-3	AISEGGITDTQY
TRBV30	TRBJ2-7	AWSVSFTSRGNPYEQY
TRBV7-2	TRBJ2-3	ASSLTGLTDTQY